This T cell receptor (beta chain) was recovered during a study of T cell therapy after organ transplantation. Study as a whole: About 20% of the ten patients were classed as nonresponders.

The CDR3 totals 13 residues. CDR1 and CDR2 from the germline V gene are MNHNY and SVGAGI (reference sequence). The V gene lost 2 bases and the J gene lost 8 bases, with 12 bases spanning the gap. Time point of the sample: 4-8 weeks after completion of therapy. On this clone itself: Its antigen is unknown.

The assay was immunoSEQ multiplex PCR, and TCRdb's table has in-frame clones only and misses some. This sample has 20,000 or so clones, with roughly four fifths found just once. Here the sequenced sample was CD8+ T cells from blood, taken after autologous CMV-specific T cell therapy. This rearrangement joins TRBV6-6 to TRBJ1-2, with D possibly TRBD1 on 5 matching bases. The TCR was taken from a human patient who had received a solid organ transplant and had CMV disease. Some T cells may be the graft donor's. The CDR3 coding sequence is TGTGCCAGCAGTTACGAGGGGCCCCCGGGCTACACCTTC. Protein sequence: CASSYEGPPGYTF.